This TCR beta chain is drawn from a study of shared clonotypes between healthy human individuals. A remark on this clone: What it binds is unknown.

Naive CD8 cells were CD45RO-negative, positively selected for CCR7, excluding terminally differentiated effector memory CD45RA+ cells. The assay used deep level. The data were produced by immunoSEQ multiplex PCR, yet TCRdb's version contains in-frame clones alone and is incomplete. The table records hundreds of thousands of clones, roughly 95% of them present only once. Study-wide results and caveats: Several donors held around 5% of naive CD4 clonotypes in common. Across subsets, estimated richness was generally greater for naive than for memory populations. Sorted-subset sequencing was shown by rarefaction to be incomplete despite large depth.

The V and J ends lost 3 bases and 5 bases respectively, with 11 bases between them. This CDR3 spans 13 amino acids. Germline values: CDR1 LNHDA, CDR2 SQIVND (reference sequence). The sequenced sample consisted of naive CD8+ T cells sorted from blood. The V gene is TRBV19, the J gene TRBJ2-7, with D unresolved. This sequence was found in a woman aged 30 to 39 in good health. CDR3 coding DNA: TGTGCCAGTAGTATCTCGGTAGCAGACGAGCAGTACTTC. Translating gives CASSISVADEQYF.